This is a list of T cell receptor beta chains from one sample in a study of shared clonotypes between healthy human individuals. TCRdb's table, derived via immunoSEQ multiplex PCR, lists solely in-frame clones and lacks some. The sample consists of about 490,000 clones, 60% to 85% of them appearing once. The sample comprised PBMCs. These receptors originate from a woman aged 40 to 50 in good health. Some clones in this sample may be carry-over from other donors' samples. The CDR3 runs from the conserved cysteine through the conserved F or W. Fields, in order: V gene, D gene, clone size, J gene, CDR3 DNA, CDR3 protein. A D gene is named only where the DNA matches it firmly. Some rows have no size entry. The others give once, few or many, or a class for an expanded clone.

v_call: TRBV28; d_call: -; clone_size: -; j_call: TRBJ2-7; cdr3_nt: TGTGCCAGCATCTCGGAGGGGGCGGGAGAGCAGTACTTC; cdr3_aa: CASISEGAGEQYF
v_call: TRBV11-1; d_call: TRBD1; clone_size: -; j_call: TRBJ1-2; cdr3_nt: TGTGCCAGCAGCTTGGACAGGGGAGGATATGGCTACACCTTC; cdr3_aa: CASSLDRGGYGYTF
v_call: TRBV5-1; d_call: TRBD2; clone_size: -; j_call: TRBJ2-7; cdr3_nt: TGCGCCAGCAGCTTGGCTAGCGGGAGAATGAGTCGATGGGACGAGCAGTACTTC; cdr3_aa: CASSLASGRMSRWDEQYF
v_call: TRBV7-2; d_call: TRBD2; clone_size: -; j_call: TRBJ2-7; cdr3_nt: TGTGCCAGCAGCTCTACTAGCGGGAGGGCGGGTGAGCAGTACTTC; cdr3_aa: CASSSTSGRAGEQYF
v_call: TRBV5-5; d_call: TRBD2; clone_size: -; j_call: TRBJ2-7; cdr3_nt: TGTGCCAGCAGCCGATCGGGGGGTAGGTACGAGCAGTACTTC; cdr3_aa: CASSRSGGRYEQYF
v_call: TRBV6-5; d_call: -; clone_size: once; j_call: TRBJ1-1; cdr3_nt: TGTGCCAGCAGTTTTTTGACAGCAAACACTGAAGCTTTCTTT; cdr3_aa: CASSFLTANTEAFF
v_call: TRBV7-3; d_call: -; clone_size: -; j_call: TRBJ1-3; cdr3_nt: TGTGCCAGCAGCTTAACGGGCAGGGGCCCTGGAAACACCATATATTTT; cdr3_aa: CASSLTGRGPGNTIYF
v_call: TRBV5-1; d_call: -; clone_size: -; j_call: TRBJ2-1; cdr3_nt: TGCGCCAGCAGCTTAACTGGGATCAATGAGCAGTTCTTC; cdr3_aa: CASSLTGINEQFF
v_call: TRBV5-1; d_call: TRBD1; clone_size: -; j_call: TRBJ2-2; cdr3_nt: TGCGCCAGCAGCCCTCGACAGGGAACGGGCACCGGGGAGCTGTTTTTT; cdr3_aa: CASSPRQGTGTGELFF
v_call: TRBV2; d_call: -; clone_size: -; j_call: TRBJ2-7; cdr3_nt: TGTGCCAGCAGTTCCCGGGAGCAGTACTTC; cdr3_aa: CASSSREQYF
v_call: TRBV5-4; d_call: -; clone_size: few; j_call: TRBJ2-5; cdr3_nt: TGTGCCAGCAGCCCTCCCGGGTCTCGAGAGACCCAGTACTTC; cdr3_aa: CASSPPGSRETQYF
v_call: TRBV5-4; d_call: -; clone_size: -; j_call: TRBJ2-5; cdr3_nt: TGTGCCAGCAGCCTCCTGGGGGGCCAAGAGACCCAGTACTTC; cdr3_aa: CASSLLGGQETQYF
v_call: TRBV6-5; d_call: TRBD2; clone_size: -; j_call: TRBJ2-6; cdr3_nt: TGTGCCAGCAGCCGGGGGGTGGCTGGGGCCAACGTCCTGACTTTC; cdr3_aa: CASSRGVAGANVLTF
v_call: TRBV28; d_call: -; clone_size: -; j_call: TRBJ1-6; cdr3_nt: TGTGCCAGCAGTTCTGCCAGGGGCAATTCACCCCTCCACTTT; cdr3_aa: CASSSARGNSPLHF
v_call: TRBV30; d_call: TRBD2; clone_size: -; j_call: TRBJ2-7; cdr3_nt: TGTGCCTGGAGTGTAGGGACTAGCGGCGAGCAGTACTTC; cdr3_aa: CAWSVGTSGEQYF
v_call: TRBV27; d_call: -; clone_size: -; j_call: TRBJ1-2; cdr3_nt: TGTGCCAGCAGTTTGAAGGGTGGCTATGGCTACACCTTC; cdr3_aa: CASSLKGGYGYTF